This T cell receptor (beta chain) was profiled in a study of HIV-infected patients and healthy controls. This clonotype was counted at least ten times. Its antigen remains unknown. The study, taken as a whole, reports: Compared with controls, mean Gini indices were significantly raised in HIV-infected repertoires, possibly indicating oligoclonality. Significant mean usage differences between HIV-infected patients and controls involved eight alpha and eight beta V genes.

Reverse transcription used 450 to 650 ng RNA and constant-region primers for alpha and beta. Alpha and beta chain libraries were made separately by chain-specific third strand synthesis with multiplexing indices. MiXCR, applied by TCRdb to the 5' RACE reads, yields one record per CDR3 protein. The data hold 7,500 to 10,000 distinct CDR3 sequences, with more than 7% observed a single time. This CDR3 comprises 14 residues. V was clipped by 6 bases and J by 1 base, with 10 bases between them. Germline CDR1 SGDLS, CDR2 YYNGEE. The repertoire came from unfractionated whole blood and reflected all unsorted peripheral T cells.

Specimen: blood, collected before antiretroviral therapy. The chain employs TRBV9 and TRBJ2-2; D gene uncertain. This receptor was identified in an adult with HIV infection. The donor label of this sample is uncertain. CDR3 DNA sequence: TGTGCCAGCAACAACTACCTGAACACCGGGGAGCTGTTTTTT. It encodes CASNNYLNTGELFF.